The next 13 T cell receptor beta chains were all read from a single sample in a study of T cell changes during pregnancy in multiple sclerosis. TCRdb's table, derived via immunoSEQ multiplex PCR, lists solely in-frame clones and lacks some. Of approximately 35,000 clones in the sample, roughly 90% were seen once. The source material was CD4+ T cells from peripheral blood mononuclear cells, sampled in the second trimester of pregnancy. The receptors here all came from a female donor in good health, enrolled as a control in a pregnancy study.

The chain uses TRBV2 and TRBJ1-1; D remains ambiguous. The CDR3 spans 13 residues. Trimming cost V 6 bases and J 6 bases, with 14 bases left between them. Germline values: CDR1 SNHLY, CDR2 FYNNEI. CDR3 nucleotide sequence: TGTGCCAGCAGGGGTAAGGAGAAGGCTGAAGCTTTCTTT. The encoded protein is CASRGKEKAEAFF.

The gene calls are TRBV12-5 and TRBJ2-5; perhaps TRBD1 as D (6 bases). This CDR3 is built from 14 residues. The V end lost 5 bases, the J end lost 5 bases, and 15 bases lay between the germline ends. Germline lookup yields CDR1 LGHNT and CDR2 FRNRAP. CDR3 in amino acids: CASGQGITGETQYF. In DNA form, the CDR3 reads TGTGCTAGTGGTCAGGGGATAACGGGGGAGACCCAGTACTTC. The full variable domain, its missing parts supplied by reference TRBV12-5 and TRBJ2-5, is DARVTQTPRHKVTEMGQEVTMRCQPILGHNTVFWYRQTMMQGLELLAYFRNRAPLDDSGMPKDRFSAEMPDATLATLKIQPSEPRDSAVYFCASGQGITGETQYFGPGTRLLVL.

The rearrangement links TRBV7-6 to TRBJ2-5; 13 bases fit TRBD2. Germline V gives CDR1 SGHVS, CDR2 FNYEAQ. CDR3 size: 15 residues. V gave up 3 bases and J gave up 4 bases; unmatched junction bases: 2. In DNA form, the CDR3 reads TGTGCCAGCAGCTTGGGACTAGCGGGGTCAGAGACCCAGTACTTC. Amino acids: CASSLGLAGSETQYF. Variable domain in full (rest from reference TRBV7-6 and TRBJ2-5): GAGVSQSPRYKVTKRGQDVALRCDPISGHVSLYWYRQALGQGPEFLTYFNYEAQQDKSGLPNDRFSAERPEGSISTLTIQRTEQRDSAMYRCASSLGLAGSETQYFGPGTRLLVL.

This sequence joins TRBV27 and TRBJ1-2; D might be TRBD1 (5 bases). This CDR3 is built from 15 residues. The V end was cut by 6 bases, the J end by 4 bases, with 18 bases between. The germline gives CDR1 MNHEY, CDR2 SMNVEV (reference sequence). In nucleotides, the CDR3 is TGTGCCAGCAGATTAGGGGCCCAATCCTTCTATGGCTACACCTTC. Protein: CASRLGAQSFYGYTF.

The gene calls are TRBV18 and TRBJ2-5, with D hard to call. The germline V gene encodes CDR1 KGHSH and CDR2 LQKENI. The CDR3 totals 14 residues. The V gene lost 3 bases and the J gene lost 5 bases, with 13 bases spanning the gap. The CDR3, as DNA: TGTGCCAGCTCACCCTCGACGGGTAGGGAGACCCAGTACTTC. It translates to CASSPSTGRETQYF.

The rearrangement uses TRBV4-1 and TRBJ2-2, with 9 bases that match TRBD1. V shed 5 bases and J 1 base; nucleotides not matched to a gene: 11. Per germline, CDR1 MGHRA and CDR2 YSYEKL. The CDR3 has 18 residues. CDR3 nucleotide sequence: TGCGCCAGCAGCACGCGACAGGGGGGAAACTTGAACACCGGGGAGCTGTTTTTT. This sequence encodes CASSTRQGGNLNTGELFF.

The CDR3 region has the DNA TGTGCCAGCAGCCCTCCTACGGGGGGAGGGGCGGCCTATGGCTACACCTTC. Translation gives CASSPPTGGGAAYGYTF. The chain links TRBV7-2 to TRBJ1-2, with D possibly matching TRBD1 (5 bases). V was shortened by 5 bases and J by 4 bases, with 23 bases between the two germline ends. Germline CDR1 is SGHTA and CDR2 is FQGNSA. The CDR3 has 17 amino acids.

J is TRBJ1-1 and V is TRBV11-2; D perhaps matches TRBD1 (5 bases). Germline V gene lookup returns CDR1 SGHAT and CDR2 FQNNGV. CDR3 length: 14 residues. V was pared by 1 base and J by 1 base, with 7 bases between. Here the CDR3 reads CASSLVGGNTEAFF. The CDR3 coding sequence is TGTGCCAGCAGCTTAGTCGGGGGGAACACTGAAGCTTTCTTT.

V is TRBV9 and J is TRBJ2-3; 7 bases map to TRBD2. There are 15 residues in the CDR3. Germline values: CDR1 SGDLS, CDR2 YYNGEE. Trimming took 0 bases from V and 3 from J; bases not matched to a gene: 4. DNA of the CDR3: TGTGCCAGCAGCGTAGTGGGGGGGGGAACAGATACGCAGTATTTT. Its translation: CASSVVGGGTDTQYF.

The V gene is TRBV10-2, the J gene TRBJ1-2; D is ambiguous. The V and J ends lost 8 bases and 1 base respectively, with 8 bases between them. CDR1 and CDR2 (germline): WSHSY, SAAADI. The CDR3 spans 12 residues. The CDR3 spells CASSELNYGYTF. The CDR3 coding sequence is TGCGCCAGCTCTGAGCTTAACTATGGCTACACCTTC.

The count of this clone is one. The V gene is TRBV5-4, the J gene TRBJ2-3; perhaps TRBD1 as D (6 bases). The V end lost 4 bases, the J end lost 0 bases, and 12 bases lay between the germline ends. Germline V lookup: CDR1 SGHNT, CDR2 YYREEE (reference sequence). The CDR3 extends over 15 amino acids. In DNA, the CDR3 is TGTGCCAGCAGCCTTAGACAGGATAGCACAGATACGCAGTATTTT. Protein product: CASSLRQDSTDTQYF.

The chain uses TRBV5-4 and TRBJ2-3; 7 positions agree with TRBD1. CDR1 and CDR2 (germline): SGHNT, YYREEE (reference sequence). J was trimmed by 0 bases and V by 4 bases; bases with no gene match: 11. The CDR3 totals 17 residues. The CDR3: CASSLGSDRPSTDTQYF. The CDR3 bases are TGTGCCAGCAGCCTAGGCTCGGACAGGCCTAGCACAGATACGCAGTATTTT.

The chain recombines TRBV10-3 with TRBJ2-7; 11 nucleotides align to TRBD1. V was pared by 9 bases and J by 4 bases, with 8 bases of the junction left unmatched. Germline CDR1 reads ENHRY; CDR2 reads SYGVKD. This CDR3 spans 14 amino acids. CDR3 loop: CAIGPRDRGYEQYF. The DNA of the CDR3 is TGTGCCATTGGCCCCCGGGACAGGGGGTACGAGCAGTACTTC.